This T cell receptor beta chain was recorded in a study of shared clonotypes between healthy human individuals. Study summary: Every donor yielded three CD4 naive, three CD4 memory, two CD8 naive and one CD8 memory plate.

Only CD45RO-negative cells positively selected for CCR7 counted as naive CD8 cells, so terminally differentiated effector memory CD45RA+ cells were excluded. The repertoire was sequenced with immunoSEQ multiplex PCR; TCRdb's copy has only in-frame clones and lacks some. The table shows about 1.9 million clones, with 93% occurring only once. This clone was seen a single time. The TCR originated in a man younger than 35 in good health. Some clones in this sample may be carry-over from other donors' samples. Sequenced sample: naive CD8+ T cells from PBMCs.

In DNA, the CDR3 is TGTGCCAGTAGTCCAAAAGGACCCCCCGGGGAGCTGTTTTTT. Translation: CASSPKGPPGELFF. The rearrangement uses TRBV19 and TRBJ2-2; no reliable D call. Germline values: CDR1 LNHDA, CDR2 SQIVND (reference sequence). Trimming removed 5 bases at V and 6 bases at J, with 13 bases between. This CDR3 is built from 14 residues.